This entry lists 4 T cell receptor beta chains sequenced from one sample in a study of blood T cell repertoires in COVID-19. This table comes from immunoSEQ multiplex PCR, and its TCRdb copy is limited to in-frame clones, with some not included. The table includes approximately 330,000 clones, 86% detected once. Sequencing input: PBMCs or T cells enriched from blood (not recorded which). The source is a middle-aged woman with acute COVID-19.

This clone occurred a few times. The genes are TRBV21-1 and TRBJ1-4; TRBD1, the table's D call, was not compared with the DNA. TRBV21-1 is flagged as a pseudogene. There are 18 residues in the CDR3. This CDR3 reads CASSKTGPTSHNNEKLFF. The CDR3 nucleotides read TGTGCCAGCAGCAAGACAGGGCCCACATCACATAATAATGAAAAACTGTTTTTT.

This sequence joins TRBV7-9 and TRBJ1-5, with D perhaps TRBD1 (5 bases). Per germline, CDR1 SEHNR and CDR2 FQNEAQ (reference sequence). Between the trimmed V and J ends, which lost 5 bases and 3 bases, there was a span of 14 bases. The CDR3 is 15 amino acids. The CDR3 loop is CASSRGAGYNQPQHF. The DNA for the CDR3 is TGTGCCAGCAGCCGCGGGGCAGGATACAATCAGCCCCAGCATTTT.

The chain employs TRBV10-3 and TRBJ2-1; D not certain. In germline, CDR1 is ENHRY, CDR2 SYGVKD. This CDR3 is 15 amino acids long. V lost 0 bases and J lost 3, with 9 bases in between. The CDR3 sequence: CAISESLTVYNEQFF. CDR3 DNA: TGTGCCATCAGTGAGTCGTTAACGGTCTACAATGAGCAGTTCTTC.

The chain's CDR3 is CASAGGLSYNEQFF. The CDR3 DNA reads TGTGCCAGCGCCGGCGGACTCTCCTACAATGAGCAGTTCTTC. This chain links TRBV28 with TRBJ2-1, with D perhaps matching TRBD2 (5 bases). Trimming removed 8 bases from V and 0 bases from J, with 11 bases in between. The CDR3 extends over 14 amino acids. CDR1 and CDR2 (germline): MDHEN, SYDVKM.